This TCR beta chain was sequenced during a study of T cells in women clearing cervical HPV infection. Study in general: Women with histologically confirmed HPV16-related CIN3 or worse, 2 with invasive cancer, served as cases. HLA type stays a possible confounder, typing being limited. Case blood was drawn a median approximately 150 days after lesion detection.

To note about this clone: The missing CDR3 end, 3 residues past where the read stops, is filled in from the germline J gene.

Looked up from germline, CDR1 is SGHRS and CDR2 is YFSETQ. This CDR3 region has 20 residues. Trimming cost V 4 bases and J 4 bases, with 32 bases left between them. Here immunoSEQ multiplex PCR was the method, and the copy in TCRdb shows in-frame clones only, minus some. The listing records tens of thousands of clones. The TCR comes from a woman between 18 and 69 years old with a cervical HPV16 infection that either progressed to CIN3+ or cleared (not recorded which). The sequenced material came from blood buffy coat. The chain couples TRBV5-1 to TRBJ1-2; perhaps TRBD1 as D (5 bases). The CDR3 protein is CASSQGNLRTRGLVVYGYTF. CDR3 DNA, as far as it was read: TGCGCCAGCAGCCAGGGTAACTTAAGGACGAGGGGCTTGGTTGTCTATGGC. Combining the CDR3 with reference TRBV5-1 and TRBJ1-2 gives the whole variable domain KAGVTQTPRYLIKTRGQQVTLSCSPISGHRSVSWYQQTPGQGLQFLFEYFSETQRNKGNFPGRFSGRQFSNSRSEMNVSTLELGDSALYLCASSQGNLRTRGLVVYGYTFGSGTRLTVV.